The clone carrying this TCR beta chain appeared a single time. Its target is unknown. A read error may explain this, as a much larger clone is one base away. These data originate in a study of Graves' ophthalmopathy and Graves' hyperthyroidism. Study-level findings and limits: Sensitivity of about 70% and specificity of 72.22% were achieved by the model that predicted ophthalmopathy progression.

The CDR3 extends over 13 amino acids. Germline CDR1 reads MDHEN; CDR2 reads SYDVKM. Investigators amplified TCR beta CDR3 regions from RNA transcripts. The first-round RT-PCR employed HTBI primers together with the Qiagen OneStep RT-PCR kit. A multiplex PCR was then performed as the second round. TCRdb reanalysed the multiplex PCR reads using MiXCR and keeps one entry per CDR3 protein. This sample has about 370,000 distinct CDR3 sequences, with about 17% found just once. Calling hyperthyroidism stable required that no ophthalmopathy show up within 18 months of follow-up. Clinical symptoms, serum thyroxine, TRAb, thyroid ultrasound and orbital computed tomography were relied on for diagnosis.

This chain links TRBV28 with TRBJ1-5; possibly TRBD1 for D (6 bases). Sequenced: peripheral blood. This receptor was taken from an adult woman with stable Graves' hyperthyroidism. Here the CDR3 reads CASADRTNQPLHF. The CDR3 nucleotides read TGTGCCAGCGCCGACAGGACAAATCAGCCCCTGCATTTT.